Listed below are T cell receptor beta chains from one sample, sequenced in a study of human T cells and chemical hapten exposure. TCRdb re-derived calls from the RACE reads in MiXCR, one entry per CDR3 protein. The sample lists a few hundred thousand distinct CDR3 sequences, roughly 8.9% occurring once. The sequenced sample was whole blood, obtained in connection with sensitization to the hapten diphenylcyclopropenone (DPC). These receptors originate from a woman aged 40-49 years with alopecia areata. Some clones in this sample may be carry-over from other donors' samples. Both conserved end residues are part of each CDR3. A D gene is named only where the DNA matches it firmly. Only some rows state a clone size, as once, few, many or a class for expanded clones.

D gene,J gene,V gene,clone size,CDR3 protein,CDR3 DNA
.,TRBJ2-6,TRBV6-5,many,CASSYPARSGANVLTF,TGTGCCAGCAGTTACCCCGCTCGGTCTGGGGCCAACGTCCTGACTTTC
.,TRBJ2-5,TRBV29-1,many,CSVDGTPATQETQYF,TGCAGCGTTGACGGGACACCTGCTACTCAAGAGACCCAGTACTTC
TRBD2,TRBJ2-7,TRBV28,few,CASSFPGTGTSGSRYEQYF,TGTGCCAGCAGTTTCCCCGGGACGGGGACTAGCGGGAGTAGGTACGAGCAGTACTTC
.,TRBJ2-5,TRBV7-2,.,CASSSRGSETQYF,TGTGCCAGCAGCTCTCGAGGCAGTGAGACCCAGTACTTC
TRBD1,TRBJ2-7,TRBV7-2,.,CASTVQGSSYEQYF,TGTGCCAGCACCGTACAGGGGAGCTCCTACGAGCAGTACTTC
TRBD2,TRBJ2-3,TRBV4-1,few,CASSQGPSGGPDTQYF,TGCGCCAGCAGCCAGGGCCCTAGCGGAGGTCCAGATACGCAGTATTTT
.,TRBJ1-2,TRBV28,many,CASSFSATKGYTF,TGTGCCAGCAGTTTCTCCGCGACAAAGGGCTACACCTTC
TRBD1,TRBJ2-3,TRBV12-3/TRBV12-4,.,CASSRLQGAGTDTQYF,TGTGCCAGCAGTCGACTGCAGGGGGCAGGCACAGATACGCAGTATTTT
.,TRBJ1-5,TRBV28,.,CACRPSARPQHF,TGTGCCTGCAGGCCCAGCGCTCGGCCCCAGCATTTT
TRBD2,TRBJ2-1,TRBV5-1,.,CASSLGTSGSGEQFF,TGCGCCAGCAGCTTGGGGACTAGCGGGAGTGGTGAGCAGTTCTTC
.,TRBJ2-5,TRBV25-1,few,CASSRGLQTQYF,TGTGCCAGCAGCAGGGGTTTGCAGACCCAGTACTTC
.,TRBJ1-4,TRBV12-3/TRBV12-4,many,CASRQSPDEKLFF,TGTGCCAGCAGACAAAGTCCAGATGAAAAACTGTTTTTT
.,TRBJ2-5,TRBV7-2,many,CASSLILAQETQYF,TGTGCCAGCAGCTTAATACTAGCCCAAGAGACCCAGTACTTC
TRBD1,TRBJ1-2,TRBV11-2,few,CASSFLRTGILGRYGYTF,TGTGCCAGCAGCTTCCTAAGGACAGGGATCCTTGGGAGATATGGCTACACCTTC
TRBD1,TRBJ1-2,TRBV7-7,.,CANRLPGQGNGYTF,TGTGCTAACAGGCTTCCGGGACAGGGGAATGGCTACACCTTC
TRBD1,TRBJ2-3,TRBV6-5,.,CASSYRPGTGYADTQYF,TGTGCCAGCAGTTACCGTCCCGGGACAGGGTATGCAGATACGCAGTATTTT
.,TRBJ1-1,TRBV12-3/TRBV12-4,.,CASSFMGGGNTEAFF,TGTGCCAGCAGTTTTATGGGGGGTGGCAACACTGAAGCTTTCTTT
.,TRBJ2-3,TRBV27,few,CASMGLGTDTQYF,TGTGCCAGCATGGGCCTCGGCACAGATACGCAGTATTTT
.,TRBJ2-7,TRBV20-1,few,CSARVGATVYEQYF,TGCAGTGCTAGGGTTGGCGCCACCGTCTACGAGCAGTACTTC
.,TRBJ2-1,TRBV6-6,.,CASNPYIGDEQFF,TGTGCCAGCAATCCTTACATTGGGGATGAGCAGTTCTTC
TRBD1,TRBJ2-7,TRBV19,many,CASSSRDSVTYEQYF,TGTGCCAGTAGTTCCCGGGACAGCGTGACCTACGAGCAGTACTTC
.,TRBJ2-7,TRBV4-1,few,CASSQGRAPYEQYF,TGCGCCAGCAGCCAAGGACGGGCCCCGTACGAGCAGTACTTC
TRBD1,TRBJ2-2,TRBV20-1,.,CSATRPDREGTGELFF,TGCAGTGCTACTAGGCCGGACAGGGAAGGAACCGGGGAGCTGTTTTTT